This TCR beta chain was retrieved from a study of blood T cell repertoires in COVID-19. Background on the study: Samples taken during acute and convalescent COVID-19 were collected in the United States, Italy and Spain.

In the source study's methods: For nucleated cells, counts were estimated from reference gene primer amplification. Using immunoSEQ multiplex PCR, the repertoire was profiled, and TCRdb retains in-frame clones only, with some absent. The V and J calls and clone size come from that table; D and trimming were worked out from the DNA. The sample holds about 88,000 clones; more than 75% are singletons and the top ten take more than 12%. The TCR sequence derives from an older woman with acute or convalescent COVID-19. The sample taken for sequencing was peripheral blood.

The CDR3 DNA reads TGTGCCACGGGGACTAGCGGAAATACAGATACGCAGTATTTT. It yields the protein CATGTSGNTDTQYF. V is TRBV7-9 and J is TRBJ2-3, with TRBD2 matching over 11 bases. V was pared by 10 bases and J by 3 bases, with 6 bases of the junction left unmatched. The CDR3 loop spans 14 amino acids. CDR1 and CDR2 from the germline V gene are SEHNR and FQNEAQ (reference sequence).